The 28 T cell receptor beta chains presented below share a single source sample, sequenced in a study of cytomegalovirus exposure and HLA in healthy donors. The protocol was immunoSEQ multiplex PCR, while the TCRdb copy is restricted to in-frame clones and leaves out a portion. The sample yields fewer than 120,000 clones, around nine tenths seen once. Sequenced: PBMCs. The receptors were sampled from a woman in her 30s in good health and CMV-seropositive.

The gene calls are TRBV30 and TRBJ1-1; D might be TRBD1 (6 bases). Trimming removed 3 bases from V and 11 bases from J, with 13 bases in between. Germline V gene lookup returns CDR1 GTSNPN and CDR2 SVGIG (reference sequence). The CDR3 consists of 11 residues. CDR3 sequence reads: CAWRGGGLAFF. CDR3 DNA: TGTGCCTGGAGAGGCGGGGGGCTCGCTTTCTTT. Full variable domain (rest looked up from reference TRBV30 and TRBJ1-1): SQTIHQWPATLVQPVGSPLSLECTVEGTSNPNLYWYRQAAGRGLQLLFYSVGIGQISSEVPQNLSASRPQDRQFILSSKKLLLSDSGFYLCAWRGGGLAFFGQGTRLTVV.

V and J are TRBV5-4 and TRBJ2-1, with D perhaps TRBD1 (5 bases). The CDR3 runs 16 residues. Germline values: CDR1 SGHNT, CDR2 YYREEE (reference sequence). V was trimmed by 0 bases and J by 8 bases, leaving 18 bases between them. CDR3 DNA: TGTGCCAGCAGCTTGGCCTCACCTGGGGCGGTTGATGAGCAGTTCTTC. This sequence encodes CASSLASPGAVDEQFF.

This chain joins TRBV27 and TRBJ2-1; 14 bases line up with TRBD2. This CDR3 contains 17 residues. V was clipped by 5 bases and J by 4 bases; unmatched bases: 7. CDR1 is MNHEY, CDR2 SMNVEV, per germline (reference sequence). In nucleotides, the CDR3 is TGTGCCAGCAGTGTAGAGGGACTAGCGGGAGTATACAATGAGCAGTTCTTC. Its protein product is CASSVEGLAGVYNEQFF.

This clone was recorded a few times. This chain connects TRBV6-6 to TRBJ1-5; no definite D call. Germline V gene lookup returns CDR1 MNHNY and CDR2 SVGAGI (reference sequence). The CDR3 has 14 residues. V gave up 7 bases and J gave up 4 bases, with 14 bases separating them. The DNA of the CDR3 is TGTGCCAGCAACCTCCAGGCGGGAAATCAGCCCCAGCATTTT. This codes for CASNLQAGNQPQHF.

V usage is TRBV28 and J usage is TRBJ2-1, with unresolved D. CDR1 and CDR2 from the germline V gene are MDHEN and SYDVKM. CDR3 length: 14 amino acids. The ends were cut back, 1 base at V and 6 bases at J, with 10 bases in the middle. The chain's CDR3 is CASSLSPAGNEQFF. The CDR3 nucleotides are TGTGCCAGCAGTTTATCGCCCGCCGGCAATGAGCAGTTCTTC.

The rearrangement uses TRBV6-5 and TRBJ2-1; 9 bases line up with TRBD2. CDR3 length: 14 amino acids. V trimming: 6 bases; J trimming: 6 bases; junction bases outside the gene matches: 6. The germline gives CDR1 MNHEY, CDR2 SVGAGI. DNA for the CDR3: TGTGCCAGCAGCAGGCTAGCGGGGTTCAATGAGCAGTTCTTC. It codes for CASSRLAGFNEQFF.

The DNA for the CDR3 is TGCGCCAGCAGCTTATCCAGGGAACACGAGCAGTACTTC. As protein: CASSLSREHEQYF. The V call is TRBV5-1, the J call TRBJ2-7; maybe TRBD1 (5 bases). This CDR3 has 13 residues. V lost 2 bases, J lost 5 bases, and 11 bases lay in between. Per germline, CDR1 SGHRS and CDR2 YFSETQ.

The chain couples TRBV2 to TRBJ2-1; 7 nucleotides match TRBD1. The CDR3 runs 13 residues. Germline V gives CDR1 SNHLY, CDR2 FYNNEI. V shed 6 bases, J shed 4 bases, and the junction held 3 bases outside the gene matches. This chain's CDR3 is CASSPGQYNEQFF. In nucleotides, the CDR3 is TGTGCCAGCAGCCCGGGACAGTACAATGAGCAGTTCTTC.

This clone was observed once. The rearrangement uses TRBV7-9 and TRBJ2-7; TRBD2 might be the D (6 bases). This CDR3 spans 12 amino acids. The germline CDR1 and CDR2 sequences are SEHNR and FQNEAQ (reference sequence). Trimming shortened V by 5 bases and J by 7 bases, and 12 bases separated the two germline ends. Here the CDR3 DNA reads TGTGCCAGCAGCCGCGGGGTTGGTGAGCAGTACTTC. It is translated as CASSRGVGEQYF. The variable domain in full, completed from reference TRBV7-9 and TRBJ2-7, reads DTGVSQNPRHKITKRGQNVTFRCDPISEHNRLYWYRQTLGQGPEFLTYFQNEAQLEKSRLLSDRFSAERPKGSFSTLEIQRTEQGDSAMYLCASSRGVGEQYFGPGTRLTVT.

This clone was observed a few times. The chain is built from TRBV30 and TRBJ1-5, with TRBD1 matching over 8 bases. The CDR3 has 13 amino acids. Losses at the gene ends were 5 bases for V and 5 bases for J; bases not matched to a gene: 5. The germline V gene has CDR1 GTSNPN and CDR2 SVGIG (reference sequence). The CDR3 protein is CAWARGRDQPQHF. The CDR3 DNA reads as TGTGCCTGGGCCAGGGGGCGAGATCAGCCCCAGCATTTT.

This clone was recorded once. The CDR3 region is CASSYSGQGQYEQYF. The DNA for the CDR3 is TGTGCCAGCAGTTACTCGGGACAGGGCCAGTACGAGCAGTACTTC. This chain links TRBV6-5 with TRBJ2-7, with 9 bases fitting TRBD1. The CDR3 loop spans 15 amino acids. The V gene's germline CDR1 is MNHEY and CDR2 SVGAGI. V lost 0 bases to trimming and J lost 4 bases; unmatched junction nucleotides: 4.

This clone was observed a handful of times. This chain links TRBV10-3 with TRBJ1-6; D perhaps matches TRBD1 (6 bases). Trimming stripped 3 bases from V and 10 bases from J, with 13 bases between. Germline assignment: CDR1 ENHRY and CDR2 SYGVKD. The CDR3 totals 14 residues. CDR3 coding DNA: TGTGCCATCAGTGAATCTAGCGGGGGCTCACCCCTCCACTTT. As protein: CAISESSGGSPLHF.

The V gene is TRBV7-9, the J gene TRBJ2-3; tentatively, D is TRBD2 (6 bases). The CDR3 loop spans 15 amino acids. Trimming removed 3 bases from V and 0 bases from J, with 10 bases in between. Germline lookup yields CDR1 SEHNR and CDR2 FQNEAQ (reference sequence). The CDR3 DNA sequence: TGTGCCAGCAGCTTTAACGGAGGGAGCACAGATACGCAGTATTTT. This codes for CASSFNGGSTDTQYF.

J is TRBJ1-3 and V is TRBV4-3; a possible D gene is TRBD1 (6 bases). CDR1 LGHNA and CDR2 YSLEER come from the germline V gene. The V end was cut by 2 bases, the J end by 3 bases, with 17 bases between. The CDR3 loop spans 17 amino acids. CDR3 in DNA: TGCGCCAGCAGCCAAAAATTGACAGGACCATTTGGAAACACCATATATTTT. It specifies CASSQKLTGPFGNTIYF.

The J gene is TRBJ1-2, the V gene TRBV7-9; D uncertain. The CDR3 length is 14 residues. V lost 5 bases and J lost 3, with 13 bases in between. CDR1 and CDR2 (germline): SEHNR, FQNEAQ (reference sequence). CDR3 sequence reads: CASSPPVMDYGYTF. The CDR3 DNA sequence: TGTGCCAGCAGCCCCCCGGTGATGGACTATGGCTACACCTTC.

The J gene is TRBJ2-5, the V gene TRBV9; perhaps TRBD2 as D (6 bases). Trimming removed 0 bases from V and 1 base from J, with 7 bases in between. The CDR3 consists of 14 residues. Germline V gene sequence: CDR1 SGDLS, CDR2 YYNGEE. CDR3 amino acids: CASSVGTTQETQYF. CDR3 nucleotide sequence: TGTGCCAGCAGCGTAGGGACTACCCAAGAGACCCAGTACTTC.

This chain connects TRBV5-1 to TRBJ2-3, with 7 bases matching TRBD2. The CDR3 contains 15 residues. J gave up 6 bases and V 0 bases, and 7 bases lay outside the gene matches. Germline-derived CDR1 and CDR2 are SGHRS and YFSETQ. CDR3 sequence reads: CASSLGAGAGDTQYF. The CDR3 DNA follows: TGCGCCAGCAGCTTGGGTGCGGGAGCTGGGGATACGCAGTATTTT. The variable domain in full, completed from reference TRBV5-1 and TRBJ2-3, reads KAGVTQTPRYLIKTRGQQVTLSCSPISGHRSVSWYQQTPGQGLQFLFEYFSETQRNKGNFPGRFSGRQFSNSRSEMNVSTLELGDSALYLCASSLGAGAGDTQYFGPGTRLTVL.

A single count supports this clone. J is TRBJ2-1 and V is TRBV9, with D possibly matching TRBD2 (5 bases). The CDR3 has 13 residues. Germline values: CDR1 SGDLS, CDR2 YYNGEE. Trimming shortened V by 0 bases and J by 12 bases, and 13 bases separated the two germline ends. The CDR3 region has the DNA TGTGCCAGCAGCGTAGATTTGGGGAGTGGGCAGTTCTTC. Amino acid sequence: CASSVDLGSGQFF.

The V gene is TRBV27, the J gene TRBJ1-2, with D unresolved. V gave up 5 bases and J gave up 4 bases, with 20 bases separating them. From germline, CDR1 is MNHEY and CDR2 SMNVEV (reference sequence). CDR3 length: 16 amino acids. CDR3 nucleotides: TGTGCCAGCAGTCCCCGAGGGTCCACATCCCCCTATGGCTACACCTTC. Its translation is CASSPRGSTSPYGYTF.

The chain combines TRBV4-2 with TRBJ2-2, with 9 positions matching TRBD2. Germline V gene lookup returns CDR1 LGHNA and CDR2 YNFKEQ. V lost 0 bases to trimming and J lost 4 bases; unmatched junction nucleotides: 12. This CDR3 is 19 amino acids long. Here the CDR3 DNA reads TGTGCCAGCAGCCAAGATCGCGCTAGAGCGGGAGGCTTCACCGGGGAGCTGTTTTTT. This encodes CASSQDRARAGGFTGELFF.

This clone was picked up one time. The chain is built from TRBV2 and TRBJ2-5; the D gene is possibly TRBD1 (6 bases). The CDR3 loop spans 18 amino acids. Germline CDR1 reads SNHLY; CDR2 reads FYNNEI. V was clipped by 6 bases and J by 2 bases, with 25 bases between them. The chain's CDR3 is CASRPPQGAGAYQETQYF. The CDR3 nucleotides read TGTGCCAGCAGGCCCCCACAGGGAGCAGGGGCCTATCAAGAGACCCAGTACTTC.

The V and J genes are TRBV7-9 and TRBJ1-2, with TRBD1 matching over 11 bases. The junction had 7 bases not matched to a gene; V was cut back by 6 bases and J by 1 base. The germline CDR1 and CDR2 sequences are SEHNR and FQNEAQ (reference sequence). This CDR3 spans 16 amino acids. CDR3 nucleotide sequence: TGTGCCAGCAGTTCTTCCGGGACAGGGGGTAACTATGGCTACACCTTC. This codes for CASSSSGTGGNYGYTF.

This clone was detected once. The chain links TRBV11-2 to TRBJ2-1; 8 bases agree with TRBD2. The CDR3 is made up of 13 amino acids. Per the germline V gene, CDR1 is SGHAT and CDR2 is FQNNGV. The V gene end was trimmed by 8 bases and the J gene end by 9 bases; junction bases not matched to a gene: 9. CDR3 nucleotide sequence: TGTGCCAGCGGGGGACTAGGCGGCGCTGAGCAGTTCTTC. It codes for CASGGLGGAEQFF.

This clone showed up just once. V gene TRBV4-2 combines with J gene TRBJ2-7, with D perhaps TRBD1 (5 bases). With 1 base removed from V and 3 bases from J, the gap between germline ends came to 19 bases. This CDR3 contains 17 residues. Germline V lookup: CDR1 LGHNA, CDR2 YNFKEQ. The CDR3 bases are TGTGCCAGCAGCCAAGCATGGGGCCGCCCTCGAGGCTACGAGCAGTACTTC. Translation: CASSQAWGRPRGYEQYF.

The chain links TRBV19 to TRBJ2-1; a weak D match, TRBD2 (6 bases). From germline, CDR1 is LNHDA and CDR2 SQIVND (reference sequence). Trimming shortened V by 6 bases and J by 3 bases, and 15 bases separated the two germline ends. The CDR3 has 15 amino acids. As DNA, the CDR3 is TGTGCCAGTAGAAGGGAACGGGGGAGCTACAATGAGCAGTTCTTC. Its translation: CASRRERGSYNEQFF.

The chain joins TRBV10-3 to TRBJ2-1, with 9 bases lining up with TRBD1. Germline V CDR1 and CDR2: ENHRY, SYGVKD. This CDR3 has 14 residues. V lost 8 bases to trimming and J lost 9 bases; unmatched junction nucleotides: 11. The CDR3 is CAIGGGQGPIEQFF. The CDR3 nucleotides are TGTGCCATCGGCGGGGGACAGGGCCCCATTGAGCAGTTCTTC.

The V and J genes are TRBV11-1 and TRBJ2-3; 10 nucleotides line up with TRBD2. Germline CDR1 reads SGHAT; CDR2 reads FQDESV (reference sequence). The junction had 4 bases not matched to a gene; V was cut back by 5 bases and J by 2 bases. The CDR3 totals 15 residues. The CDR3 spells CASSPSGRVTDTQYF. The CDR3, as DNA: TGTGCCAGCAGCCCCAGCGGGAGGGTCACAGATACGCAGTATTTT.

This chain uses TRBV19 with TRBJ2-2, with D maybe TRBD1 (6 bases). V was clipped by 11 bases and J by 9 bases, with 13 bases between them. From germline, CDR1 is LNHDA and CDR2 SQIVND (reference sequence). CDR3 length: 11 residues. The CDR3 spells CAGPRGRELFF. CDR3 coding DNA: TGTGCCGGGCCCAGGGGCCGGGAGCTGTTTTTT.